One T cell receptor (beta chain) is described in this entry. This clonotype was picked up many times. The antigen it binds to is not known. One base away there is no much larger clone; base qualities are not given. The germline V gene provides CDR1 SNHLY and CDR2 FYNNEI. A distance of 11 bases separates the germline ends of V and J, which lose 3 bases and 5 bases respectively. The cysteine opens and the phenylalanine closes a CDR3 of 13 amino acids. Here the CDR3 DNA is all that survives: 39 bases in frame from base 1. The library was made by multiplex PCR. Sequencing used an Illumina HiSeq 4000. CDR3 regions were amplified by Arm-PCR with iRepertoire HTBI primers to construct TCR beta libraries. Gel purification was performed on PCR products prior to sequencing. Concerning the study's data processing: A total of around 59 TRBV and under 15 TRBJ segments were identified across samples and were used for gene usage analysis of CDR3 amino acid clonotypes. COPE and FqMerger were used to merge filtered high-quality paired reads into contigs. BLAST was used to align contigs to IMGT TRBV, TRBD and TRBJ reference genes, with CDR3 defined following IMGT. Clonotypes above 0.1% frequency were classified as highly expanded clones. Repertoire diversity was measured by Shannon entropy, and V-J evenness by the Gini coefficient. Public clonotypes were defined as clonotypes shared by more than one individual. The raw public reads went through TCRdb reprocessing: fastp at Q25, MiXCR clone calling, in-frame beta chains kept. Here each entry gathers all rows of one CDR3 protein and keeps the most common genes and DNA. TCRdb's processing, not the authors', yielded these V and J calls. This sample is represented by 450,000 to 500,000 distinct CDR3 sequences; about a sixth of them were singletons. In total, the top ten clones hold 9.5% to 15% of the sample.

This sample stems from a study of regulatory T cells in long-lasting Graves disease (dated by TCRdb to 2020 to 2022). Regarding the study in general: In the newly diagnosed Graves' disease group, patients had been taking antithyroid drugs for less than 3 months. A total of around 35 samples underwent TCR sequencing, from about 13 patients with persistent Graves' disease and about 20 patients with newly diagnosed Graves' disease. Patients with persistent Graves' disease were compared with patients with newly diagnosed Graves' disease using TCR sequencing and RNA sequencing of peripheral blood. The study took place in China and was registered as a clinical trial.

Overall study results and their limits: As a limitation, the authors acknowledged that the small sample size may reduce accuracy. Only the TCR beta chain was sequenced and analyzed. Peripheral blood alone was examined, since thyroid tissue, which constituted the primary lesion, could not be accessed. More public clonotypes were shared among persistent patients (approximately 3,000) than among newly diagnosed patients (more than 900). Persistent Graves' disease patients showed lower TCR Shannon entropy and fewer highly expanded clones than newly diagnosed patients, suggesting clonal expansion. Preferential use of TRBV28, TRBJ1-2 and TRBJ2-5 was observed in persistent disease, whereas TRBV20-1 and TRBJ2-1 were favored in newly diagnosed disease.

The time point label, read with the paper, signifies: newly diagnosed GD, antithyroid drugs for less than 3 months. For both TCR sequencing and RNA sequencing, RNA was extracted from PBMCs in TRIzol. Graves' disease was diagnosed according to American Thyroid Association guidelines. Patients were recruited from an endocrinology department in Xi'an, China. Each patient gave approximately 9 milliliters of peripheral blood, collected in an EDTA anticoagulant tube. Ficoll Paque Plus density gradient separation was used to isolate PBMCs, and no further T cell sorting was performed. RNA quality was checked with an Agilent 2100 Bioanalyzer and agarose gel, and concentration with a NanoDrop 2000. The sample was also linked to a second study, of T cells in Graves' hyperthyroidism and ophthalmopathy. That second report states: A patient counted as having stable Graves' hyperthyroidism if no progression to ophthalmopathy occurred over 18 months of follow-up. Hyperthyroidism patients were newly diagnosed, had a disease duration of under 2 months, and were aged 18 to 65 years. The study excluded patients with uncontrolled infections, other autoimmune diseases, pregnancy or lactation. Diagnoses were established on the basis of clinical symptoms, serum thyroxine and TRAb, thyroid ultrasound, and orbital computed tomography. A first-round RT-PCR of the TCR CDR3 used the HTBI primer set with the Qiagen OneStep RT-PCR kit. Blood samples also contained most of the expanded thyroid clonotypes (frequency above 0.001), which suggests that blood repertoires may reflect thyroid immune responses. A model built on a 13 V-J signature distinguished ophthalmopathy from stable hyperthyroidism, reaching about 89% sensitivity and about 81% specificity in cross-validation and 80%/75% in testing. During validation, the model predicted progression to ophthalmopathy a median of approximately six months ahead of onset, with around 71% sensitivity and 72.22% specificity. TCR V-J signatures able to tell the groups apart were searched for in a discovery cohort of about a hundred patients, of whom fewer than 45 had Graves' ophthalmopathy and roughly 58 had stable Graves' hyperthyroidism. Whether ophthalmopathy could be predicted prospectively was tested in an independent validation cohort made up of roughly 19 hyperthyroidism patients plus 17 patients who later progressed to ophthalmopathy. For training and testing, the 110 or so patients in the discovery cohort were randomly divided in a 7:3 ratio. The study also compared thyroid tissue and blood T-cell repertoires from about six Graves' hyperthyroidism patients. Once sampling was done, hyperthyroidism patients were given methimazole at a starting dose of 30 mg daily, whereas ophthalmopathy patients were given high-dose intravenous methylprednisolone. Libraries were constructed in a second round of multiplex PCR, after which size selection and purification were performed. Libraries were sequenced paired-end with 100 bp reads on an Illumina HiSeq2000. SOAPnuke was used to process the raw data, throwing out any read that contained adapters or uncalled bases, had a mean Phred below 15, or lacked an exact constant-primer or identifier match. COPE v1.2.5 was used to merge high-quality paired reads, and clonotypes were defined as unique nucleotide sequences. MiTCR v1.1 was used to align the clonotypes against IMGT TRBV, TRBD and TRBJ reference segments. The analysis included only V-J combinations with a frequency above 0.0001, which together covered 99% to 99.2% of the repertoires. The TCS score was defined as the ratio of F50 (clonal expansion) to E x V (chaos), calculated using BLOSUM62-based TCRdist between CDR3 peptides within each V-J. Welch's t-statistics and random forest reduced fewer than 600 V-J features to roughly 13, which were used in a naive Bayes classifier (R e1071). No statistical method was used to fix the sample size in advance, and group allocation was not hidden from the investigators. TCR Vbeta CDR3 sequencing of 135 peripheral blood samples (approximately 44 ophthalmopathy, 75 hyperthyroidism and roughly 17 progressor patients) is reported in the paper.

Here the chain combines TRBV2 and TRBJ2-7; the D segment cannot be called with confidence. This receptor was obtained from a man in his forties or fifties with Graves disease. Donor details come from another sample of the same person, matched by shared clones. The input for sequencing was peripheral blood mononuclear cells (PBMCs), taken at new diagnosis, from a patient treated with antithyroid drugs. The CDR3 sequence is CASSESGVHEQYF. The DNA is TGTGCCAGCAGTGAGTCTGGGGTCCACGAGCAGTACTTC.